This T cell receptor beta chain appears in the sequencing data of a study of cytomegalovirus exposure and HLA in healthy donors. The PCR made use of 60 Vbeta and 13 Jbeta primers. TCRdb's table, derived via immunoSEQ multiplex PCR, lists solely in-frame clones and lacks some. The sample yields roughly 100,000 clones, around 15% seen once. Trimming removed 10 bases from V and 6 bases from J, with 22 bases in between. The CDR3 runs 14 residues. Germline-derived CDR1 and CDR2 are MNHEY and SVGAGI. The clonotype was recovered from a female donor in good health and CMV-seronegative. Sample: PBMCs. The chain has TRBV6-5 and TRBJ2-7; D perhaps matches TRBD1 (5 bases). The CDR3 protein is CATTKDSGNGEQYF. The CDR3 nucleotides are TGTGCCACCACAAAAGACAGTGGTAATGGCGAGCAGTACTTC.